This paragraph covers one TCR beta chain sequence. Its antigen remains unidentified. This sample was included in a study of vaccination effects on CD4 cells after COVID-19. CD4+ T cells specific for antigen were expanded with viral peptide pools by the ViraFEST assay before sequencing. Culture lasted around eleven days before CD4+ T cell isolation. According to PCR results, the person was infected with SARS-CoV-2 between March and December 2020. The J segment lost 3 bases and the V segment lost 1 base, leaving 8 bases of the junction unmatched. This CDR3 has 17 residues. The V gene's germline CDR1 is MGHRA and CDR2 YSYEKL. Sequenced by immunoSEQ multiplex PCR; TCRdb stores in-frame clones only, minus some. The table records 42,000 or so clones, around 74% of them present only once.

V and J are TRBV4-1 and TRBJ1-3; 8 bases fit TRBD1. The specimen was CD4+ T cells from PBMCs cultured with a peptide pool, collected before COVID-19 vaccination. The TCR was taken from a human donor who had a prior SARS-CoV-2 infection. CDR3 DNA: TGCGCCAGCAGCCAAGGGACAGGGTTGACTGGTGGAAACACCATATATTTT. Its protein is CASSQGTGLTGGNTIYF.